This T cell receptor (beta chain) was profiled in a study of T cell clonotyping in hematopoietic cell transplantation. Background on the study: Recipients' pretransplant samples followed cytoreduction.

TCRdb keeps only in-frame clones here, not all; method: immunoSEQ multiplex PCR. The sample shows 75,000 to 95,000 clones, 90% to 97% of them seen only once. Time point denoted: recipient sample about 28 days before transplant, after cytoreduction. The CDR3 is made up of 15 amino acids. Trimming took 7 bases from V and 4 from J; bases not matched to a gene: 10. Per the germline V gene, CDR1 is MDHEN and CDR2 is SYDVKM. The TCR originated in a woman in her forties or fifties with acute myeloid leukemia. Some clones in this sample may be carry-over from other donors' samples. V gene TRBV28 combines with J gene TRBJ2-5; 9 bases match TRBD2. The specimen comprised peripheral blood mononuclear cells, sampled before stem cell transplant. CDR3 loop: CASKTGGRAVETQYF. In nucleotides, the CDR3 is TGTGCCAGCAAGACCGGCGGGAGGGCCGTAGAGACCCAGTACTTC.